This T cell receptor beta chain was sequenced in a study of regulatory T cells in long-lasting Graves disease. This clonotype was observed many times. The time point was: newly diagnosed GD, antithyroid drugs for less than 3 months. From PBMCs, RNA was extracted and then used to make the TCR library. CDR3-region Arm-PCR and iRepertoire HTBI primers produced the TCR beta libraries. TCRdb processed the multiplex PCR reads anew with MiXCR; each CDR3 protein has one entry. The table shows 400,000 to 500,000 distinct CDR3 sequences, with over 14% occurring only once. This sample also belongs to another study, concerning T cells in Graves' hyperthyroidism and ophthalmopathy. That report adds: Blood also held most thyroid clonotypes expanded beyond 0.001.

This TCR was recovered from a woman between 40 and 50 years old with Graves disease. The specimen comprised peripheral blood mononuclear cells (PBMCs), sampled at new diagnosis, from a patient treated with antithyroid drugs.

This CDR3 reads CASSYVSYGIAKNIQYF. In nucleotides, the CDR3 is TGTGCCAGCAGTTACGTCAGCTATGGGATAGCCAAAAACATTCAGTACTTC. The gene calls are TRBV6-2 or TRBV6-3 and TRBJ2-4; no firm D call. The germline V gene has CDR1 MNHEY and CDR2 SVGEGT. Deletions cut 2 bases from V and 0 bases from J, with 14 bases between. CDR3 length equals 17 residues.